A selection of T cell receptor beta chains follows, all from one sample in a study of radiation and T cells in renal cell carcinoma. Some clones are missing from TCRdb's copy, which holds only in-frame ones; the method was immunoSEQ multiplex PCR. This table has tens of thousands of clones, roughly four fifths appearing once. The sample consisted of blood, taken from a patient whose treatment included radiotherapy and nephrectomy. The receptors here all came from a man in his fifties or sixties with renal cell carcinoma. The CDR3 runs from the conserved cysteine through the conserved F or W. A D gene is named only where the DNA matches it firmly. Clone size is shown for a subset of rows, as once, few, many or a class of expanded clone.

d_gene	v_gene	len	j_gene	abundance	CDR3aa	CDR3nt
-	TRBV30	13	TRBJ1-2	once	CAWSARTDGQYTF	TGTGCCTGGAGTGCCAGAACCGACGGACAGTACACCTTC
TRBD1	TRBV2	15	TRBJ2-2	-	CASSGTGPYTGELFF	TGTGCCAGCAGTGGGACAGGGCCCTACACCGGGGAGCTGTTTTTT
TRBD2	TRBV5-1	17	TRBJ2-3	-	CASSPGTSGRGADTQYF	TGCGCCAGCAGCCCCGGGACTAGCGGGAGGGGTGCAGATACGCAGTATTTT
-	TRBV6-6	15	TRBJ2-6	-	CASSLDSSGANVLTF	TGTGCCAGCAGTTTGGACAGCTCTGGGGCCAACGTCCTGACTTTC
-	TRBV7-9	13	TRBJ1-1	-	CATRLASNTEAFF	TGTGCCACCAGACTGGCCTCGAACACTGAAGCTTTCTTT
-	TRBV11-3	16	TRBJ2-1	once	CASSPLVGGWYNEQFF	TGTGCCAGCAGCCCCCTAGTGGGGGGATGGTACAATGAGCAGTTCTTC
TRBD1	TRBV7-8	16	TRBJ2-1	-	CASTNNRGVVSNEQFF	TGTGCCAGCACCAACAACAGGGGGGTGGTTAGCAATGAGCAGTTCTTC
-	TRBV28	14	TRBJ1-2	-	CASSAWDFNYGYTF	TGTGCCAGCAGTGCGTGGGACTTCAACTATGGCTACACCTTC
-	TRBV11-2	14	TRBJ1-1	-	CASSLGALNTEAFF	TGTGCCAGCAGCTTAGGGGCTCTGAACACTGAAGCTTTCTTT
-	TRBV30	11	TRBJ2-2	once	CAWRGSGELFF	TGTGCCTGGAGGGGTTCCGGGGAGCTGTTTTTT
-	TRBV27	15	TRBJ1-4	once	CASSVVESTNEKLFF	TGTGCCAGCAGTGTCGTAGAGTCAACTAATGAAAAACTGTTTTTT
-	TRBV7-2	15	TRBJ1-4	-	CASSLVKGANEKLFF	TGTGCCAGCAGCTTAGTAAAGGGGGCTAATGAAAAACTGTTTTTT
-	TRBV5-1	16	TRBJ2-2	-	CASSLAGGVGTGELFF	TGCGCCAGCAGCTTGGCCGGCGGGGTGGGCACCGGGGAGCTGTTTTTT
-	TRBV2	13	TRBJ1-2	once	CASSEVAGVGYTF	TGTGCCAGCAGTGAAGTCGCAGGGGTCGGCTACACCTTC
-	TRBV18	13	TRBJ1-2	-	CASSPGGEYGYTF	TGTGCCAGCTCACCTGGAGGGGAGTATGGCTACACCTTC
-	TRBV7-2	15	TRBJ1-5	-	CASRPQGGSNQPQHF	TGTGCCAGCAGACCGCAAGGGGGTAGCAATCAGCCCCAGCATTTT
TRBD1	TRBV6-5	15	TRBJ1-5	-	CASSLRTGGVQPQHF	TGTGCCAGCAGTTTGCGGACAGGGGGCGTCCAGCCCCAGCATTTT
TRBD1	TRBV9	17	TRBJ1-3	-	CASSVARTGNAGNTIYF	TGTGCCAGCAGCGTAGCGAGGACAGGGAACGCTGGAAACACCATATATTTT
-	TRBV5-1	15	TRBJ2-3	-	CASSLVPSSTDTQYF	TGCGCCAGCAGCTTGGTGCCGTCTAGCACAGATACGCAGTATTTT
-	TRBV30	14	TRBJ2-3	once	CACQVREQPDTQYF	TGTGCCTGCCAGGTTAGGGAACAGCCAGATACGCAGTATTTT
TRBD2	TRBV5-6	15	TRBJ2-5	-	CASSLSGAGGETQYF	TGTGCCAGCAGCTTGTCGGGGGCGGGAGGAGAGACCCAGTACTTC
-	TRBV10-1	12	TRBJ1-2	few	CASSDGSDGYTF	TGCGCCAGCAGTGACGGTTCCGATGGCTACACCTTC
TRBD1	TRBV18	14	TRBJ1-2	-	CASSSSPGGYGYTF	TGTGCCAGCTCATCGAGTCCAGGGGGCTATGGCTACACCTTC
-	TRBV4-1	16	TRBJ1-6	few	CASSPEMGRRNSPLHF	TGCGCCAGCAGCCCTGAAATGGGACGGAGAAATTCACCCCTCCACTTT
-	TRBV19	16	TRBJ1-5	-	CASSSHLIYSNQPQHF	TGTGCCAGTAGCTCACACCTAATTTATAGCAATCAGCCCCAGCATTTT
-	TRBV6-1	11	TRBJ1-2	many	CSSRDIYGYTF	TGTTCTTCCCGGGACATTTATGGCTACACCTTC
TRBD1	TRBV7-9	16	TRBJ2-3	few	CASSSGQGLFADTQYF	TGTGCCAGCAGCTCCGGACAGGGTTTGTTCGCAGATACGCAGTATTTT
-	TRBV19	15	TRBJ1-5	few	CASSSQGNSNQPQHF	TGTGCCAGTAGTTCTCAGGGGAATAGCAATCAGCCCCAGCATTTT
-	TRBV30	12	TRBJ2-5	-	CAWSFSSETQYF	TGTGCCTGGAGCTTCTCCTCAGAGACCCAGTACTTC
-	TRBV5-1	15	TRBJ2-3	-	CASSLQGMGTDTQYF	TGCGCCAGCAGCTTGCAGGGTATGGGCACAGATACGCAGTATTTT
-	TRBV4-1	18	TRBJ1-2	-	CASSQGGQASKNNYGYTF	TGCGCCAGCAGCCAAGGGGGGCAGGCTAGTAAAAATAACTATGGCTACACCTTC
TRBD2	TRBV5-4	19	TRBJ2-3	-	CASSGEGLAGGSSTDTQYF	TGTGCCAGCAGCGGAGAGGGACTAGCGGGGGGCTCTAGCACAGATACGCAGTATTTT
-	TRBV7-6	15	TRBJ1-4	-	CASSLEGVGGEKLFF	TGTGCCAGCAGCTTAGAAGGGGTGGGGGGTGAAAAACTGTTTTTT
-	TRBV7-2	14	TRBJ2-2	-	CASSLAWATGELFF	TGTGCCAGCAGCCTCGCGTGGGCCACCGGGGAGCTGTTTTTT
TRBD2	TRBV5-1	16	TRBJ2-5	-	CASRKGTSGSGETQYF	TGCGCCAGCAGAAAGGGGACTAGCGGGAGTGGGGAGACCCAGTACTTC
-	TRBV7-2	13	TRBJ2-3	-	CASRDMLSDTQYF	TGTGCCAGCAGGGACATGCTATCAGATACGCAGTATTTT
-	TRBV4-1	12	TRBJ2-1	-	CASSQEYNEQFF	TGCGCCAGCAGCCAAGAGTACAATGAGCAGTTCTTC
TRBD1	TRBV11-3	14	TRBJ2-1	-	CASSSRTGGGEQFF	TGTGCCAGCAGCTCACGGACAGGGGGCGGTGAGCAGTTCTTC
TRBD2	TRBV7-9	18	TRBJ2-1	-	CASSLNLLAGGPRDEQFF	TGTGCCAGCAGCTTAAACCTCCTAGCGGGAGGGCCTCGAGATGAGCAGTTCTTC
TRBD1	TRBV5-1	14	TRBJ2-7	few	CASSYRDRAYEQYF	TGCGCCAGCAGCTACCGGGACAGGGCGTACGAGCAGTACTTC
-	TRBV4-3	12	TRBJ2-1	-	CASSQGRFEQFF	TGCGCCAGCAGCCAAGGTCGTTTTGAGCAGTTCTTC
-	TRBV6-5	14	TRBJ2-1	-	CASSPGTFKNEQFF	TGTGCCAGCAGCCCCGGGACTTTTAAAAATGAGCAGTTCTTC
-	TRBV30	15	TRBJ1-4	-	CAWSVQRKGVEELFF	TGTGCCTGGAGTGTACAACGGAAGGGGGTAGAAGAACTGTTTTTT
TRBD1	TRBV7-2	14	TRBJ1-1	few	CASSPRTGGTEAFF	TGTGCCAGCAGCCCCAGGACAGGGGGCACTGAAGCTTTCTTT
TRBD1	TRBV11-2	15	TRBJ1-3	-	CASSQEGASGNTIYF	TGTGCCAGCAGCCAAGAGGGGGCCTCTGGAAACACCATATATTTT
-	TRBV30	15	TRBJ2-7	-	CAWNPSGESSYEQYF	TGTGCCTGGAACCCCAGTGGGGAGAGCTCCTACGAGCAGTACTTC
TRBD1	TRBV19	14	TRBJ1-6	-	CASSKQGEHSPLHF	TGTGCCAGTAGTAAACAGGGGGAGCATTCACCCCTCCACTTT
-	TRBV7-8	14	TRBJ1-1	-	CASSYRAGNTEAFF	TGTGCCAGCTCCTACAGGGCTGGAAACACTGAAGCTTTCTTT
-	TRBV5-6	14	TRBJ1-1	few	CASSLGPKGTEAFF	TGTGCCAGCAGCTTGGGGCCGAAGGGAACTGAAGCTTTCTTT
-	TRBV14	15	TRBJ1-4	-	CASSQDPGRREKLFF	TGTGCCAGCAGCCAAGACCCCGGGCGCCGGGAAAAACTGTTTTTT
TRBD1	TRBV7-2	15	TRBJ2-7	-	CASSLFSGGGYEQYF	TGTGCCAGCAGCTTATTCTCAGGGGGCGGGTACGAGCAGTACTTC